This T cell receptor (beta chain) was observed in a study of blood T cell repertoires in COVID-19. About the research overall: PBMCs, B-cell-depleted T cells, or T cells provided the cDNA or gDNA that made up the material.

This clone was seen more than once but under ten times. J lost 13 bases, V lost 3 bases, and 3 bases had no gene match. The CDR3 runs 13 residues. CDR1 and CDR2 from the germline V gene are SGHRS and YFSETQ. Measured with immunoSEQ multiplex PCR; TCRdb has only the in-frame clones, and not every one. The table shows around 130,000 clones, with 70% to 85% occurring only once. Source material: peripheral blood. The chain uses TRBV5-1 and TRBJ2-1, with 14 bases fitting TRBD2. The source of this sequence is a woman aged 55 to 70 with acute or convalescent COVID-19. The CDR3 here is CASSWGLAGDQFF. In DNA, the CDR3 is TGCGCCAGCAGCTGGGGACTAGCGGGGGACCAGTTCTTC.